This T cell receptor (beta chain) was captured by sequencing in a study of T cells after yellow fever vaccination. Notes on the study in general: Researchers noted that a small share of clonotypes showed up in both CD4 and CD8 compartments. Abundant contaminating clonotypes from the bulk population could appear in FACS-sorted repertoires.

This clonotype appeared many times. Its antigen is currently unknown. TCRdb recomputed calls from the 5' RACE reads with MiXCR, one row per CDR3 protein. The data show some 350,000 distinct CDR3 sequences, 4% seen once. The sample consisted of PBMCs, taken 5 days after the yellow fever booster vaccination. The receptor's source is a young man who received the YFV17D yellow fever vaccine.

In DNA form, the CDR3 reads TGTGCCAGCTCACCCCCGGGGTCTGGAAACACCATATATTTT. Its translation is CASSPPGSGNTIYF. The chain carries TRBV18 and TRBJ1-3; D unclear. Germline loops: CDR1 KGHSH, CDR2 LQKENI. V shed 3 bases and J shed 1 base, with 7 bases lying between them. CDR3 length equals 14 residues.